The 25 T cell receptor beta chains in this list originate from one sample, sequenced in a study of naive and memory T cell subsets. An equimolar mix of two oligonucleotides served as the beta constant-region primer for TRBC1 and TRBC2. The ligated cDNA underwent four PCR rounds using SP2 and nested alpha and beta constant-region primers. TCRdb recomputed calls from the UMI-ligation and nested PCR reads with MiXCR, one row per CDR3 protein. The sample holds around 140,000 distinct CDR3 sequences, 15% to 20% seen once. Their recognized antigens are unknown. Study-wide findings and caveats: Possibly reflecting memory cells re-expressing CD45RA, a few larger clonotypes occurred in naive repertoires, especially CD8.

The specimen sequenced was naive CD8+ T cells from blood. The source of these receptors is a human donor in good health.

In this sample, this clonotype turned up a few times. This chain links TRBV15 with TRBJ2-1, with 15 bases lining up with TRBD2. Trimming cost V 1 base and J 9 bases; bases outside gene matches: 4. The CDR3 length is 16 residues. From germline, CDR1 is LNHNV and CDR2 YYDKDF (reference sequence). CDR3 bases: TGTGCCACCAGCAGAGGAGGACTAGCGGGAGGGCTTGAGCAGTTCTTC. It codes for CATSRGGLAGGLEQFF.

Only a few counts were recorded for this clonotype. This chain links TRBV6-2 or TRBV6-3 with TRBJ2-1; unclear D gene. CDR1 and CDR2 (germline): MNHEY, SVGEGT. Trimming left V 6 bases short and J 8 bases short, with 11 bases between. The CDR3 totals 12 residues. This CDR3 is CASRIRSDEQFF. For the CDR3, the DNA is TGTGCCAGCAGAATTAGGTCGGATGAGCAGTTCTTC.

This clonotype showed up just a few times. CDR3 in amino acids: CASSYTGSGRNQPQHF. As DNA, the CDR3 is TGTGCCAGCAGCTACACAGGGTCAGGGCGCAATCAGCCCCAGCATTTT. The chain couples TRBV6-1 to TRBJ1-5; TRBD1 is a possible D gene (6 bases). The V end lost 6 bases, the J end lost 2 bases, and 17 bases lay between the germline ends. The CDR3 is made up of 16 amino acids. Germline V lookup: CDR1 MNHNS, CDR2 SASEGT.

The rearrangement joins TRBV29-1 to TRBJ2-7, with 10 bases identical to TRBD2. The CDR3 consists of 13 residues. Unmatched junction bases numbered 3, after V lost 3 bases and J lost 4 bases. Germline V lookup: CDR1 SQVTM, CDR2 ANQGSEA. The CDR3 loop reads CSVESTSGYEQYF. Here the CDR3 DNA reads TGCAGCGTTGAGTCGACTAGCGGGTACGAGCAGTACTTC.

A few counts support this clonotype. CDR3 amino acids: CASKQGPGNTEAFF. The CDR3 region has the DNA TGTGCCAGCAAACAGGGGCCTGGGAACACTGAAGCTTTCTTT. The V and J genes are TRBV6-5 and TRBJ1-1; 7 bases fit TRBD1. Trimming at V came to 7 bases and at J to 1 base, leaving 6 bases not matched to a gene. The germline CDR1 and CDR2 sequences are MNHEY and SVGAGI. This CDR3 has 14 residues.

The V and J genes are TRBV20-1 and TRBJ1-3, with 7 bases identical to TRBD1. Losses at the gene ends were 7 bases for V and 3 bases for J; bases not matched to a gene: 12. CDR3 size: 15 residues. The V gene's germline CDR1 is DFQATT and CDR2 SNEGSKA (reference sequence). The CDR3 protein is CSVAATGLSGNTIYF. DNA of the CDR3: TGCAGTGTAGCTGCGACAGGGTTAAGTGGAAACACCATATATTTT.

The V and J genes are TRBV9 and TRBJ1-6; D gene unclear. Germline CDR1 reads SGDLS; CDR2 reads YYNGEE. V lost 0 bases and J lost 6, with 7 bases in between. This CDR3 contains 14 residues. Here the CDR3 reads CASSVEGSNSPLHF. Written as DNA, the CDR3 is TGTGCCAGCAGCGTAGAGGGTAGTAATTCACCCCTCCACTTT.

This clonotype was seen a few times. The J gene is TRBJ1-2, the V gene TRBV7-9; 10 bases line up with TRBD1. The CDR3 is 15 amino acids. The germline V gene has CDR1 SEHNR and CDR2 FQNEAQ (reference sequence). The V segment lost 1 base and the J segment 4 bases; nucleotides outside the gene matches: 3. The CDR3 protein is CASSLGDRGFYGYTF. The CDR3 nucleotides read TGTGCCAGCAGCTTAGGGGACAGGGGATTCTATGGCTACACCTTC.

The chain is built from TRBV28 and TRBJ2-6; TRBD1 might be the D (5 bases). The CDR3 loop spans 16 amino acids. Deletions cut 4 bases from V and 3 bases from J, with 13 bases between. Germline loops: CDR1 MDHEN, CDR2 SYDVKM. The CDR3 DNA reads TGTGCCAGCAGTTCCGACAGTGTATATGGGGCCAACGTCCTGACTTTC. It specifies CASSSDSVYGANVLTF.

The chain joins TRBV27 to TRBJ1-2, with TRBD1 identical over 9 bases. Germline CDR1 is MNHEY and CDR2 is SMNVEV (reference sequence). Trimming removed 5 bases from V and 5 bases from J; junction bases left unmatched: 6. The CDR3 totals 14 residues. This CDR3 reads CASSPSTGGYGYTF. DNA of the CDR3: TGTGCCAGCAGTCCCTCGACAGGGGGTTATGGCTACACCTTC.

This clonotype was recorded a few times. The chain combines TRBV7-8 with TRBJ2-7, with TRBD1 as a possible D gene (6 bases). Germline CDR1 and CDR2: SGHVS and FQNEAQ. CDR3 size: 13 residues. Trimming pared 8 bases from V and 4 bases from J, leaving 15 bases between. CDR3 in amino acids: CASRPGHRYEQYF. The CDR3 nucleotides are TGTGCCAGCCGGCCGGGACACCGATACGAGCAGTACTTC.

V usage is TRBV3-1 and J usage is TRBJ2-5, with TRBD2 identical over 9 bases. The CDR3 runs 14 residues. CDR1 and CDR2 (germline): LGHDT, YNNKEL (reference sequence). V lost 1 base, J lost 3 bases, and 0 bases stayed unmatched. CDR3 region: CASSQVAGEETQYF. In DNA, the CDR3 is TGTGCCAGCAGCCAAGTAGCGGGAGAAGAGACCCAGTACTTC.

J is TRBJ2-4 and V is TRBV9; possibly TRBD1 for D (5 bases). Trimming shortened V by 0 bases and J by 7 bases, and 14 bases separated the two germline ends. From germline, CDR1 is SGDLS and CDR2 YYNGEE. The CDR3 has 15 amino acids. The DNA of the CDR3 is TGTGCCAGCAGCGTAGACAGTGGGGCGTGGAACATTCAGTACTTC. Protein sequence: CASSVDSGAWNIQYF. Full variable domain (missing parts from reference TRBV9 and TRBJ2-4): DSGVTQTPKHLITATGQRVTLRCSPRSGDLSVYWYQQSLDQGLQFLIQYYNGEERAKGNILERFSAQQFPDLHSELNLSSLELGDSALYFCASSVDSGAWNIQYFGAGTRLSVL.

This clonotype was counted only a few times. The gene calls are TRBV28 and TRBJ2-7; weak D call: TRBD2 (5 bases). Germline CDR1 reads MDHEN; CDR2 reads SYDVKM. Trimming shortened V by 3 bases and J by 6 bases, and 9 bases separated the two germline ends. CDR3 size: 12 residues. The CDR3, as DNA: TGTGCCAGCAGTTTCGGGGTGTCCGAGCAGTACTTC. This gives the protein CASSFGVSEQYF. Full variable domain (remainder filled in from reference TRBV28 and TRBJ2-7): DVKVTQSSRYLVKRTGEKVFLECVQDMDHENMFWYRQDPGLGLRLIYFSYDVKMKEKGDIPEGYSVSREKKERFSLILESASTNQTSMYLCASSFGVSEQYFGPGTRLTVT.

The rearrangement joins TRBV7-9 to TRBJ2-7; 8 bases agree with TRBD1. The CDR3 loop spans 16 amino acids. Germline CDR1 is SEHNR and CDR2 is FQNEAQ (reference sequence). J lost 2 bases, V lost 5 bases, and 11 bases had no gene match. CDR3 nucleotides: TGTGCCAGCAGCGCACCGCAGGGGGCGGACGCCTACGAGCAGTACTTC. Its translation: CASSAPQGADAYEQYF.

This clonotype turned up a few times. V gene TRBV20-1 combines with J gene TRBJ2-7; D is ambiguous. Trimming removed 4 bases at V and 4 bases at J, with 11 bases between. The CDR3 extends over 12 amino acids. Germline V gene sequence: CDR1 DFQATT, CDR2 SNEGSKA (reference sequence). CDR3 coding DNA: TGCAGTGCTACCCTACCCCCGTACGAGCAGTACTTC. This encodes CSATLPPYEQYF.

The V gene is TRBV7-2, the J gene TRBJ2-5; D ambiguous. The CDR3 has 13 amino acids. V was pared by 5 bases and J by 4 bases, with 11 bases between. Germline CDR1 is SGHTA and CDR2 is FQGNSA. This chain's CDR3 is CASSPLNSETQYF. DNA for the CDR3: TGTGCCAGCAGCCCCCTGAACTCAGAGACCCAGTACTTC.

This clonotype was seen only a few times. The V and J genes are TRBV9 and TRBJ1-2, with D perhaps TRBD1 (5 bases). This CDR3 spans 14 amino acids. CDR1 is SGDLS, CDR2 YYNGEE, per germline. The V end was cut by 0 bases, the J end by 4 bases, with 10 bases between. CDR3 sequence reads: CASSVGDGGYGYTF. CDR3 DNA sequence: TGTGCCAGCAGCGTAGGCGACGGGGGCTATGGCTACACCTTC.

The CDR3 nucleotides read TGCGCCAGCAGCCAAGAACTCACAGGGGCCAACTATGGCTACACCTTC. It specifies CASSQELTGANYGYTF. The genes are TRBV4-1 and TRBJ1-2; 7 positions match TRBD1. Losses at the gene ends were 0 bases for V and 2 bases for J; bases not matched to a gene: 6. The CDR3 is 16 residues long. Looked up from germline, CDR1 is MGHRA and CDR2 is YSYEKL.

This clonotype was seen a handful of times. The rearrangement links TRBV27 to TRBJ2-7; maybe TRBD2 (6 bases). V was trimmed by 2 bases and J by 1 base, leaving 12 bases between them. Per the germline V gene, CDR1 is MNHEY and CDR2 is SMNVEV (reference sequence). This CDR3 region has 15 residues. The CDR3 here is CASSLTEAGSYEQYF. The CDR3 nucleotides are TGTGCCAGCAGTTTAACGGAGGCGGGATCCTACGAGCAGTACTTC.

The rearrangement uses TRBV2 and TRBJ1-5, with D perhaps TRBD1 (5 bases). Germline V gene lookup returns CDR1 SNHLY and CDR2 FYNNEI. V lost 2 bases and J 2 bases, leaving 7 bases between the germline ends. This CDR3 region has 14 residues. The CDR3 reads CASSEWGGNQPQHF. DNA of the CDR3: TGTGCCAGCAGTGAATGGGGCGGCAATCAGCCCCAGCATTTT.

This clonotype was counted a few times. The chain uses TRBV6-1 and TRBJ2-5; D is uncertain. V shed 2 bases and J shed 3 bases, with 7 bases lying between them. This CDR3 region has 13 residues. Germline-derived CDR1 and CDR2 are MNHNS and SASEGT. This chain's CDR3 is CASSEKLKETQYF. DNA for the CDR3: TGTGCCAGCAGTGAAAAGCTCAAAGAGACCCAGTACTTC.

The chain employs TRBV5-1 and TRBJ2-3; D perhaps matches TRBD1 (7 bases). Germline CDR1 SGHRS, CDR2 YFSETQ. The CDR3 has 16 amino acids. V was clipped by 5 bases and J by 6 bases, with 22 bases between them. The CDR3 region has the DNA TGCGCCAGCAGTCCCCGGGGACAGCGGGCTGTCGATACGCAGTATTTT. Translated, it gives CASSPRGQRAVDTQYF.

The chain links TRBV5-4 to TRBJ1-2, with D possibly TRBD1 on 5 matching bases. V lost 1 base and J 3 bases, leaving 10 bases between the germline ends. The CDR3 is 14 amino acids. Germline lookup yields CDR1 SGHNT and CDR2 YYREEE (reference sequence). CDR3 in DNA: TGTGCCAGCAGCTTGAAAGCGGGGGACTATGGCTACACCTTC. Translated, it gives CASSLKAGDYGYTF. The full variable domain, with the rest looked up from reference TRBV5-4 and TRBJ1-2, is ETGVTQSPTHLIKTRGQQVTLRCSSQSGHNTVSWYQQALGQGPQFIFQYYREEENGRGNFPPRFSGLQFPNYSSELNVNALELDDSALYLCASSLKAGDYGYTFGSGTRLTVV.

With regard to this clonotype: Sequence at one end of the junction differs from germline and may be a read error. This sequence joins TRBV6-6 and TRBJ2-7; D is ambiguous. The CDR3 totals 11 residues. Germline CDR1 reads MNHNY; CDR2 reads SVGAGI (reference sequence). This chain's CDR3 is CANSYGHEQYF. CDR3 DNA sequence: TGTGCCAACAGTTATGGTCATGAGCAGTACTTC.